The source of this TCR beta chain is a study of cytomegalovirus exposure and HLA in healthy donors. The repertoire was sequenced with immunoSEQ multiplex PCR; TCRdb's copy has only in-frame clones and lacks some. Of over 200,000 clones in the sample, 90% were seen once. Points on this clone: Other DNA sequences in this specimen translate into the identical CDR3.

The clonotype was recovered from a woman in her thirties in good health and CMV-seronegative. The specimen sequenced was PBMCs.

CDR3 in amino acids: CASSLGPNYEQYF. CDR3 coding DNA: TGTGCCAGCAGCTTAGGACCGAACTACGAGCAGTACTTC. The chain uses TRBV7-2 and TRBJ2-7; D gene uncertain. The CDR3 contains 13 residues. V was cut by 1 base and J by 3 bases, with 7 bases left in between. Germline V lookup: CDR1 SGHTA, CDR2 FQGNSA.